This entry features one T cell receptor beta chain sequence. The sample originates from a study of blood T cell repertoires in COVID-19. The protocol was immunoSEQ multiplex PCR, while the TCRdb copy is restricted to in-frame clones and leaves out a portion. The repertoire holds about 320,000 clones, with roughly nine tenths as singletons. The V gene's germline CDR1 is ENHRY and CDR2 SYGVKD. The CDR3 is 14 amino acids. V trimming: 6 bases; J trimming: 7 bases; junction bases outside the gene matches: 8. The receptor's source is a young woman who had been exposed to COVID-19. V usage is TRBV10-3 and J usage is TRBJ2-1; TRBD1 matches at 8 bases. What was sequenced was PBMCs or T cells enriched from blood (not recorded which). CDR3 protein: CAIRDGRQGNEQFF. DNA for the CDR3: TGTGCCATCAGGGACGGACGACAGGGGAATGAGCAGTTCTTC.